Detailed here is one T cell receptor (beta chain). Its antigen remains unidentified. Antigen-specific CD4+ T cells were first expanded with viral peptide pools by the ViraFEST assay and only then sequenced. Investigators separated out CD4+ T cells once around nine days of culture had passed. As their vaccination, participants received two doses of either BNT162b2 or mRNA-1273. None of these healthy vaccinees had been infected with SARS-CoV-2 before vaccination. In the cultures, half the medium was exchanged for IL-2 medium on days 3 and 7. V trimming: 6 bases; J trimming: 4 bases; junction bases outside the gene matches: 6. The CDR3 runs 13 residues. These data are taken from a study of vaccination effects on CD4 cells after COVID-19. Study-level results: The study enrolled few convalescent patients and sampled no early post-infection timepoints. Healthy vaccinees showed cross-reactivity with common cold coronaviruses in only 1 of 255 vaccine-induced clones.

TCRdb's copy holds only in-frame clones and misses some; the assay was immunoSEQ multiplex PCR. The table includes 20,000 to 30,000 clones, less than 85% detected once. The chain recombines TRBV12-3 or TRBV12-4 with TRBJ2-7; 7 bases match TRBD2. The receptor comes from a human donor who received a COVID-19 vaccine. The sample in question was CD4+ T cells from PBMCs cultured with SARS-CoV-2 spike peptides, obtained after COVID-19 vaccination. In nucleotides, the CDR3 is TGTGCCAGCAGCTTACCTAGCGGTTACGAGCAGTACTTC. Its translation is CASSLPSGYEQYF.